A selection of T cell receptor beta chains follows, all from one sample in a study of blood T cell repertoires in COVID-19. The repertoire was sequenced with immunoSEQ multiplex PCR; TCRdb's copy has only in-frame clones and lacks some. Here the sample spans 250,000 to 300,000 clones, about 76% being singletons. Sequencing used peripheral blood. The receptors were gathered from a woman aged 55-69 years with active or convalescent COVID-19. Each CDR3 is given with its conserved first and last residue. Fields, in order: J gene, V gene, clone size, CDR3 length, D gene, CDR3 protein, CDR3 DNA. D genes are given only for firm matches. Not every row has a clone size; where given, it reads once, few, many or a size class.

j_gene: TRBJ2-3; v_gene: TRBV11-2; abundance: .; len: 16; d_gene: .; CDR3aa: CASSSLSGGGTDTQYF; CDR3nt: TGTGCCAGCAGCTCTCTGAGCGGTGGGGGCACAGATACGCAGTATTTT
j_gene: TRBJ2-7; v_gene: TRBV5-4; abundance: .; len: 15; d_gene: TRBD1; CDR3aa: CASSSRRDSTYEQYF; CDR3nt: TGTGCCAGCAGCTCCCGCCGGGACAGTACCTACGAGCAGTACTTC
j_gene: TRBJ1-1; v_gene: TRBV30; abundance: .; len: 11; d_gene: .; CDR3aa: CAWSDWTEAFF; CDR3nt: TGTGCCTGGAGTGACTGGACTGAAGCTTTCTTT
j_gene: TRBJ2-3; v_gene: TRBV5-4; abundance: .; len: 13; d_gene: .; CDR3aa: CASSSQGPDTQYF; CDR3nt: TGTGCCAGCAGCTCACAGGGACCAGATACGCAGTATTTT
j_gene: TRBJ2-1; v_gene: TRBV4-2; abundance: .; len: 16; d_gene: TRBD1; CDR3aa: CASSQGNRGSYNEQFF; CDR3nt: TGTGCCAGCAGCCAAGGGAACAGGGGGTCCTACAATGAGCAGTTCTTC
j_gene: TRBJ1-5; v_gene: TRBV27; abundance: .; len: 13; d_gene: .; CDR3aa: CATNGGVNQPQHF; CDR3nt: TGTGCCACTAACGGGGGTGTCAATCAGCCCCAGCATTTT
j_gene: TRBJ1-2; v_gene: TRBV7-3; abundance: .; len: 13; d_gene: TRBD1; CDR3aa: CASSTRTGGGYTF; CDR3nt: TGTGCCAGCAGCACGAGGACAGGTGGAGGCTACACCTTC
j_gene: TRBJ2-5; v_gene: TRBV5-1; abundance: .; len: 14; d_gene: .; CDR3aa: CASSLGRGEETQYF; CDR3nt: TGCGCCAGCAGCTTGGGCAGGGGTGAAGAGACCCAGTACTTC
j_gene: TRBJ1-6; v_gene: TRBV7-2; abundance: .; len: 15; d_gene: .; CDR3aa: CASTVMGRPNSPLHF; CDR3nt: TGTGCCAGCACCGTGATGGGCCGACCAAATTCACCCCTCCACTTT
j_gene: TRBJ2-2; v_gene: TRBV14; abundance: .; len: 17; d_gene: .; CDR3aa: CASSQDRPGVGPGELFF; CDR3nt: TGTGCCAGCAGCCAAGATCGTCCGGGGGTAGGGCCCGGGGAGCTGTTTTTT
j_gene: TRBJ2-5; v_gene: TRBV29-1; abundance: .; len: 12; d_gene: .; CDR3aa: CSVEATGRGEYF; CDR3nt: TGCAGCGTTGAAGCTACAGGGCGAGGGGAGTACTTC
j_gene: TRBJ1-1; v_gene: TRBV7-3; abundance: .; len: 19; d_gene: .; CDR3aa: CASSLTRSLRAGPNTEAFF; CDR3nt: TGTGCCAGCAGCTTAACTCGGTCGTTAAGGGCAGGGCCAAACACTGAAGCTTTCTTT
j_gene: TRBJ2-1; v_gene: TRBV5-4; abundance: few; len: 15; d_gene: TRBD2; CDR3aa: CASSTRTSEGNEQFF; CDR3nt: TGTGCCAGCAGCACTCGGACTAGCGAGGGCAATGAGCAGTTCTTC
j_gene: TRBJ2-2; v_gene: TRBV5-4; abundance: .; len: 15; d_gene: TRBD1; CDR3aa: CASSPGQGGHGELFF; CDR3nt: TGTGCCAGCAGCCCGGGACAGGGAGGGCACGGGGAGCTGTTTTTT
j_gene: TRBJ1-4; v_gene: TRBV29-1; abundance: .; len: 15; d_gene: .; CDR3aa: CSVEERTATNEKLFF; CDR3nt: TGCAGCGTTGAAGAGAGGACTGCAACTAATGAAAAACTGTTTTTT
j_gene: TRBJ1-1; v_gene: TRBV6-5; abundance: .; len: 14; d_gene: .; CDR3aa: CASSYLREGAEAFF; CDR3nt: TGTGCCAGCAGTTACCTCAGGGAGGGGGCTGAAGCTTTCTTT
j_gene: TRBJ2-7; v_gene: TRBV6-6; abundance: .; len: 16; d_gene: TRBD2; CDR3aa: CASSGYLGLAVYEQYF; CDR3nt: TGTGCCAGCAGTGGATATCTCGGACTAGCGGTATACGAGCAGTACTTC
j_gene: TRBJ2-1; v_gene: TRBV6-6; abundance: .; len: 15; d_gene: .; CDR3aa: CASSYGGAQDNEQFF; CDR3nt: TGTGCCAGCAGTTACGGGGGGGCCCAAGACAATGAGCAGTTCTTC
j_gene: TRBJ2-5; v_gene: TRBV7-3; abundance: .; len: 15; d_gene: .; CDR3aa: CASSLGRGIKETQYF; CDR3nt: TGTGCCAGCAGCTTAGGTCGGGGGATAAAAGAGACCCAGTACTTC
j_gene: TRBJ2-3; v_gene: TRBV4-1; abundance: once; len: 16; d_gene: TRBD2; CDR3aa: CASGTLTSGGWDTQYF; CDR3nt: TGCGCCAGCGGTACCCTGACTAGCGGGGGATGGGATACGCAGTATTTT
j_gene: TRBJ1-2; v_gene: TRBV6-5; abundance: .; len: 14; d_gene: .; CDR3aa: CASSSSGTNYGYTF; CDR3nt: TGTGCCAGCAGTTCTTCCGGGACTAACTATGGCTACACCTTC
j_gene: TRBJ2-1; v_gene: TRBV7-3; abundance: .; len: 17; d_gene: TRBD2; CDR3aa: CASSLTSGGAPYNEQFF; CDR3nt: TGTGCCAGCAGCCTGACTAGCGGGGGGGCTCCCTACAATGAGCAGTTCTTC
j_gene: TRBJ2-1; v_gene: TRBV2; abundance: .; len: 15; d_gene: TRBD2; CDR3aa: CASSEVTSGGVEQFF; CDR3nt: TGTGCCAGCAGTGAAGTGACCAGCGGGGGGGTTGAGCAGTTCTTC
j_gene: TRBJ1-2; v_gene: TRBV6-5; abundance: few; len: 15; d_gene: TRBD1; CDR3aa: CASSYRQGNVYGYTF; CDR3nt: TGTGCCAGCAGTTATAGACAGGGGAATGTCTATGGCTACACCTTC
j_gene: TRBJ1-2; v_gene: TRBV6-6; abundance: once; len: 15; d_gene: TRBD1; CDR3aa: CASSLDRGALDGYTF; CDR3nt: TGTGCCAGCAGCCTGGACAGGGGAGCATTGGATGGCTACACCTTC
j_gene: TRBJ2-5; v_gene: TRBV7-2; abundance: .; len: 14; d_gene: TRBD2; CDR3aa: CASSPNGGSETQYF; CDR3nt: TGTGCCAGCAGCCCAAACGGGGGGTCGGAGACCCAGTACTTC